The source of this TCR beta chain is a study of cytomegalovirus exposure and HLA in healthy donors. Findings and limits, study-wide: Several of the most significant clusters appeared, in a later analysis, to be linked to common viral pathogens.

The CDR3 covers 14 residues. The V gene's germline CDR1 is SGHAT and CDR2 FQNNGV. V was clipped by 1 base and J by 3 bases, with 9 bases between them. This clone was observed a handful of times. Its specificity is not known. The PCR ran on 60 Vbeta and 13 Jbeta primers. TCRdb's copy holds only in-frame clones and misses some; the assay was immunoSEQ multiplex PCR. The profile shows tens of thousands of clones, 10% of them singletons. Sample: PBMCs. V and J are TRBV11-2 and TRBJ2-5, with D maybe TRBD1 (5 bases). The source of this sequence is a man aged 55 to 70 in good health and CMV-seropositive. CDR3 sequence (DNA): TGTGCCAGCAGCTTAGTGGGCAGGGAAGAGACCCAGTACTTC. This gives the protein CASSLVGREETQYF.